The 27 T cell receptor beta chains given below trace back to one sample, sequenced in a study of cytomegalovirus exposure and HLA in healthy donors. The PCR was carried out with 60 Vbeta primers and 13 Jbeta primers. Assay: immunoSEQ multiplex PCR; the TCRdb copy retains only in-frame clones and omits some. The sample shows approximately 140,000 clones, approximately 80% of them seen only once. Specimen: PBMCs. These receptors were collected from a man between 18 and 35 years old in good health and CMV-seronegative.

The V gene is TRBV25-1, the J gene TRBJ1-2; 8 bases map to TRBD1. From germline, CDR1 is MGHDK and CDR2 SYGVNS. The CDR3 totals 16 residues. The ends lost 1 base at V and 8 bases at J; junction bases unmatched: 12. As DNA, the CDR3 is TGTGCCAGCAGTGAATCCCCGAACATTGACAGGGGCGGCTACACCTTC. Its translation: CASSESPNIDRGGYTF.

This rearrangement joins TRBV30 to TRBJ2-5, with D possibly being TRBD1 (5 bases). Trimming took off 3 bases at V and 4 bases at J, with 21 bases between the two ends. The CDR3 runs to 16 residues. Germline CDR1 and CDR2: GTSNPN and SVGIG (reference sequence). The CDR3 spells CAWRARMVGLLETQYF. DNA of the CDR3: TGTGCCTGGAGGGCCAGGATGGTGGGGCTTTTAGAGACCCAGTACTTC.

The J gene is TRBJ2-3, the V gene TRBV7-9; 10 bases are a match to TRBD2. The germline CDR1 and CDR2 sequences are SEHNR and FQNEAQ (reference sequence). This CDR3 region has 15 residues. With V trimmed by 4 bases and J by 2 bases, 3 bases remained unmatched. The CDR3: CASSSSGGATDTQYF. As DNA, the CDR3 is TGTGCCAGCAGCTCAAGCGGGGGGGCCACAGATACGCAGTATTTT. Using reference TRBV7-9 and TRBJ2-3 for the parts outside the CDR3, the full variable domain is DTGVSQNPRHKITKRGQNVTFRCDPISEHNRLYWYRQTLGQGPEFLTYFQNEAQLEKSRLLSDRFSAERPKGSFSTLEIQRTEQGDSAMYLCASSSSGGATDTQYFGPGTRLTVL.

The J gene is TRBJ2-7, the V gene TRBV29-1, with 7 bases identical to TRBD1. The CDR3 sequence is 12 residues long. V shed 6 bases, J shed 0 bases, and the junction held 2 bases outside the gene matches. CDR1 and CDR2 (germline): SQVTM, ANQGSEA. The CDR3 protein is CSVGQHSYEQYF. CDR3 DNA sequence: TGCAGCGTGGGACAGCACTCCTACGAGCAGTACTTC.

This clone came up once. The chain couples TRBV9 to TRBJ1-1; tentatively, D is TRBD1 (5 bases). V was pared by 4 bases and J by 5 bases, with 18 bases between. CDR3 size: 15 residues. In germline, CDR1 is SGDLS, CDR2 YYNGEE. The CDR3 is CASSPRSGGGTEAFF. The CDR3 coding sequence is TGTGCCAGCAGCCCGAGATCCGGGGGAGGGACTGAAGCTTTCTTT. The complete variable domain, with remaining parts taken from reference TRBV9 and TRBJ1-1, reads DSGVTQTPKHLITATGQRVTLRCSPRSGDLSVYWYQQSLDQGLQFLIQYYNGEERAKGNILERFSAQQFPDLHSELNLSSLELGDSALYFCASSPRSGGGTEAFFGQGTRLTVV.

DNA of the CDR3: TGTGCCAGCAGCGGAGGACAGGCAAATCAGCCCCAGCATTTT. The encoded protein is CASSGGQANQPQHF. This chain uses TRBV9 with TRBJ1-5; 7 nucleotides align to TRBD1. The CDR3 spans 14 residues. V gave up 3 bases and J gave up 4 bases; unmatched junction bases: 4. Per germline, CDR1 SGDLS and CDR2 YYNGEE.

This clone was found once. The chain carries TRBV5-1 and TRBJ2-7; D unclear. The V end was cut by 4 bases, the J end by 3 bases, with 5 bases between. Germline V gene data show CDR1 as SGHRS and CDR2 as YFSETQ. The CDR3 has 11 residues. Here the CDR3 DNA reads TGCGCCAGCAGCACCAGCTACGAGCAGTACTTC. It codes for CASSTSYEQYF.

V and J are TRBV2 and TRBJ1-6; D gene ambiguous. The CDR3 loop spans 15 amino acids. Trimming cost V 6 bases and J 3 bases, with 12 bases left between them. Germline CDR1 SNHLY, CDR2 FYNNEI. CDR3: CASSGKTIYNSPLHF. DNA of the CDR3: TGTGCCAGCAGCGGGAAAACGATCTATAATTCACCCCTCCACTTT.

V and J are TRBV2 and TRBJ2-7; D is possibly TRBD1 (6 bases). The CDR3 sequence is 14 residues long. Germline-derived CDR1 and CDR2 are SNHLY and FYNNEI. V dropped 5 bases and J dropped 2 bases, with 13 bases sitting between them. The CDR3 coding sequence is TGTGCCAGCAGTAGGGACACCCATACCTACGAGCAGTACTTC. Translation: CASSRDTHTYEQYF.

The chain has TRBV7-9 and TRBJ2-5, with no clear D. Germline V gene sequence: CDR1 SEHNR, CDR2 FQNEAQ (reference sequence). V was trimmed by 1 base and J by 4 bases, leaving 10 bases between them. The CDR3 has 14 residues. CDR3 loop: CASSLESGGETQYF. The CDR3 coding sequence is TGTGCCAGCAGCTTAGAGTCGGGTGGAGAGACCCAGTACTTC.

A few counts support this clone. The chain recombines TRBV9 with TRBJ1-1; no definite D call. Trimming took 4 bases from V and 3 from J, leaving 10 bases between them. The CDR3 is 13 amino acids. Per the germline V gene, CDR1 is SGDLS and CDR2 is YYNGEE. CDR3 sequence: CASSPRRDTEAFF. CDR3 DNA: TGTGCCAGCAGCCCCCGGCGGGACACTGAAGCTTTCTTT.

The V and J genes are TRBV28 and TRBJ2-7; 9 nucleotides agree with TRBD2. Trimming cost V 8 bases and J 2 bases; bases outside gene matches: 10. Germline CDR1 and CDR2: MDHEN and SYDVKM. The CDR3 loop spans 15 amino acids. CDR3 bases: TGTGCCAGCTCTAACCGCGGGGGGGCCCCCTACGAGCAGTACTTC. It codes for CASSNRGGAPYEQYF.

This clone was observed a single time. The chain carries TRBV19 and TRBJ2-3; tentative D call: TRBD2 (6 bases). Germline V gives CDR1 LNHDA, CDR2 SQIVND (reference sequence). The CDR3 covers 14 residues. Trimming removed 3 bases from V and 2 bases from J, with 9 bases in between. The DNA for the CDR3 is TGTGCCAGTAGTATCGGGACTTTCACAGATACGCAGTATTTT. Translated, it gives CASSIGTFTDTQYF.

The V and J genes are TRBV7-3 and TRBJ2-1; 12 bases are a match to TRBD2. With V trimmed by 0 bases and J by 6 bases, 9 bases remained unmatched. Germline lookup yields CDR1 SGHTA and CDR2 FQGTGA. This CDR3 has 18 amino acids. In DNA form, the CDR3 reads TGTGCCAGCAGCTTAACGGTGCTAGCGGGGGGGCTACCCAATGAGCAGTTCTTC. Translation gives CASSLTVLAGGLPNEQFF.

The chain couples TRBV6-4 to TRBJ1-5; D is unresolved. CDR3 length equals 13 residues. V was shortened by 5 bases and J by 6 bases, with 11 bases between the two germline ends. The germline CDR1 and CDR2 sequences are MRHNA and SNTAGT. CDR3 residues: CASSMTMGQPQHF. CDR3 DNA sequence: TGTGCCAGCAGTATGACAATGGGTCAGCCCCAGCATTTT.

This rearrangement joins TRBV11-2 to TRBJ2-7; 8 nucleotides agree with TRBD2. Per germline, CDR1 SGHAT and CDR2 FQNNGV. V dropped 4 bases and J dropped 0; count of bases not matched to a gene: 8. This CDR3 comprises 16 residues. CDR3 in DNA: TGTGCCAGCAGCTACCCCACTAGCGGATTCTCCTACGAGCAGTACTTC. As protein: CASSYPTSGFSYEQYF.

The chain links TRBV11-3 to TRBJ2-7, with a tentative D call TRBD1 (6 bases). Germline values: CDR1 SGHNT, CDR2 YENEEA. V lost 3 bases to trimming and J lost 2 bases, with 8 bases between them. The CDR3 length is 13 residues. CDR3 sequence: CASSFGQPYEQYF. The DNA for the CDR3 is TGTGCCAGCAGCTTTGGACAGCCCTACGAGCAGTACTTC.

The chain has TRBV7-9 and TRBJ2-5; 13 nucleotides align to TRBD2. The J call may be wrong; the DNA end is better matched by TRBJ2-7. This CDR3 region has 17 residues. The germline CDR1 and CDR2 sequences are SEHNR and FQNEAQ (reference sequence). This CDR3 is CASSSWAGTSGVYEQYF. The CDR3 DNA is TGTGCCAGCAGCTCCTGGGCCGGGACTAGCGGGGTCTACGAGCAGTACTTC.

The gene calls are TRBV9 and TRBJ1-1, with D tentatively TRBD1 (5 bases). Germline V CDR1 and CDR2: SGDLS, YYNGEE. The CDR3 runs to 17 residues. V gave up 0 bases and J gave up 0 bases, with 15 bases separating them. In DNA form, the CDR3 reads TGTGCCAGCAGCGTAGGGGGACTCAACGAAATGAACACTGAAGCTTTCTTT. This gives the protein CASSVGGLNEMNTEAFF.

The chain links TRBV27 to TRBJ1-2; 7 bases align to TRBD1. After removal of 6 bases from V and 3 bases from J, the junction contained 7 bases not matched to a gene. This CDR3 is built from 14 residues. Per the germline V gene, CDR1 is MNHEY and CDR2 is SMNVEV (reference sequence). DNA of the CDR3: TGTGCCAGCAGCGAAGACAGGGCCGACTATGGCTACACCTTC. This sequence encodes CASSEDRADYGYTF.

CDR3 residues: CASSLGQRNYGYTF. The CDR3 DNA sequence: TGTGCCAGCAGTTTGGGGCAGCGAAACTATGGCTACACCTTC. V gene TRBV27 combines with J gene TRBJ1-2; D is possibly TRBD1 (5 bases). V shed 3 bases and J shed 2 bases, with 10 bases lying between them. The CDR3 length is 14 residues. The germline gives CDR1 MNHEY, CDR2 SMNVEV (reference sequence).

CDR3 protein: CASSEPGQGRNEQYF. CDR3 DNA: TGTGCCAGCAGTGAACCGGGACAGGGACGGAACGAGCAGTACTTC. This chain connects TRBV6-1 to TRBJ2-7; TRBD1 matches 9 bases. The CDR3 is 15 amino acids. Germline V lookup: CDR1 MNHNS, CDR2 SASEGT. V was pared by 2 bases and J by 5 bases, with 7 bases of the junction left unmatched.

The chain links TRBV9 to TRBJ1-5; TRBD1 matches 9 bases. Germline values: CDR1 SGDLS, CDR2 YYNGEE. V gave up 4 bases and J gave up 3 bases; unmatched junction bases: 5. This CDR3 comprises 15 residues. The CDR3 protein is CASSPTGGDNQPQHF. As DNA, the CDR3 is TGTGCCAGCAGCCCGACAGGGGGGGACAATCAGCCCCAGCATTTT. Variable domain in full (rest from reference TRBV9 and TRBJ1-5): DSGVTQTPKHLITATGQRVTLRCSPRSGDLSVYWYQQSLDQGLQFLIQYYNGEERAKGNILERFSAQQFPDLHSELNLSSLELGDSALYFCASSPTGGDNQPQHFGDGTRLSIL.

This chain links TRBV30 with TRBJ1-4; perhaps TRBD1 as D (6 bases). Between the trimmed V and J ends, which lost 2 bases and 6 bases, there was a span of 13 bases. Germline CDR1 and CDR2: GTSNPN and SVGIG (reference sequence). The CDR3 runs to 14 residues. The CDR3 loop reads CAWSTGQTYEKLFF. CDR3 nucleotide sequence: TGTGCCTGGAGTACCGGACAGACCTATGAAAAACTGTTTTTT.

This clone has only a few counts. The chain uses TRBV6-6 and TRBJ2-5, with a weak D call TRBD1 (6 bases). This CDR3 is built from 14 residues. V lost 6 bases to trimming and J lost 0 bases, with 11 bases between them. In germline, CDR1 is MNHNY, CDR2 SVGAGI (reference sequence). CDR3 coding DNA: TGTGCCAGCAGGACGGGACAAAACCAAGAGACCCAGTACTTC. Amino acid sequence: CASRTGQNQETQYF.

This clone came up once. The V call is TRBV11-2, the J call TRBJ2-5; TRBD2 aligns across 14 bases. Germline loops: CDR1 SGHAT, CDR2 FQNNGV. This CDR3 is 14 amino acids long. The J segment lost 6 bases and the V segment lost 5 bases, leaving 2 bases of the junction unmatched. CDR3 in amino acids: CASSRLAGGQTQYF. The CDR3 DNA is TGTGCCAGCAGCCGACTAGCGGGGGGGCAGACCCAGTACTTC.

The gene calls are TRBV6-5 and TRBJ1-2; 7 bases are a match to TRBD1. The ends lost 2 bases at V and 8 bases at J; junction bases unmatched: 8. Germline loops: CDR1 MNHEY, CDR2 SVGAGI. CDR3 length: 14 amino acids. Here the CDR3 reads CASSYPGGIGGYTF. The CDR3 DNA is TGTGCCAGCAGTTACCCAGGGGGAATTGGGGGCTACACCTTC.